The clone carrying this T cell receptor beta chain has more than one count but fewer than ten. The sample belongs to a study of cytomegalovirus exposure and HLA in healthy donors. J lost 4 bases, V lost 0 bases, and 3 bases had no gene match. Germline V lookup: CDR1 SGHRS, CDR2 YFSETQ. The CDR3 runs to 16 residues. PCR involved 60 Vbeta and 13 Jbeta primers. Per the authors' pipeline: Unique TCR beta chains numbered approximately 80 million in a later analysis, with roughly 10 million shared. Generated by immunoSEQ multiplex PCR, the TCRdb table keeps only in-frame clones and is missing some. The DNA gave D and trimming, while V, J and clone size come from that table. The table has some 130,000 clones, over 70% seen once.

Sequencing was carried out using PBMCs. V usage is TRBV5-1 and J usage is TRBJ2-2; 10 bases agree with TRBD1. The clonotype was recovered from a man aged 40-49 years in good health and CMV-seronegative. CDR3 nucleotide sequence: TGCGCCAGCAGCTTGGGAGGGACAGGGGCCACCGGGGAGCTGTTTTTT. It yields the protein CASSLGGTGATGELFF.